The 25 T cell receptor beta chains in this list originate from one sample, sequenced in a study of blood T cell repertoires in COVID-19. Sequenced by immunoSEQ multiplex PCR; TCRdb stores in-frame clones only, minus some. Here the sample spans approximately 64,000 clones, 88% being singletons. Sample: peripheral blood. Receptors were obtained from a man in his 70s with acute or convalescent COVID-19.

The CDR3 protein is CAWGDSVSSPLHF. CDR3 nucleotides: TGTGCCTGGGGGGACAGTGTTTCTTCACCCCTCCACTTT. The chain couples TRBV30 to TRBJ1-6; the match to TRBD1 covers 7 bases. The CDR3 totals 13 residues. The trim removed 5 bases at V and 9 bases at J, leaving 7 bases unmatched. CDR1 and CDR2 from the germline V gene are GTSNPN and SVGIG (reference sequence).

This clone appeared a single time. The chain employs TRBV6-5 and TRBJ2-7, with D possibly matching TRBD1 (5 bases). Trimming cost V 0 bases and J 3 bases, with 12 bases left between them. The CDR3 sequence is 15 residues long. Germline V gene lookup returns CDR1 MNHEY and CDR2 SVGAGI. CDR3 residues: CASSYSIAGLYEQYF. The CDR3, as DNA: TGTGCCAGCAGTTACTCGATCGCAGGGCTCTACGAGCAGTACTTC.

The V gene is TRBV7-3, the J gene TRBJ2-3; a weak D match, TRBD1 (6 bases). The length of the CDR3 is 14 residues. Germline V gives CDR1 SGHTA, CDR2 FQGTGA. V was cut by 5 bases and J by 5 bases, with 14 bases left in between. The CDR3 loop is CASSLQGPGDTQYF. The CDR3 DNA is TGTGCCAGCAGCCTACAGGGTCCCGGAGATACGCAGTATTTT.

The chain joins TRBV2 to TRBJ1-5, with D maybe TRBD1 (5 bases). Trimming took 8 bases from V and 0 from J, leaving 23 bases between them. The germline V gene has CDR1 SNHLY and CDR2 FYNNEI. The CDR3 has 18 residues. The CDR3 DNA follows: TGTGCCAGCTTGGGTACCACTCGACAGCTGTATAGCAATCAGCCCCAGCATTTT. The encoded protein is CASLGTTRQLYSNQPQHF.

The genes are TRBV29-1 and TRBJ2-3; 8 bases are shared with TRBD1. The CDR3 is 13 residues long. Germline assignment: CDR1 SQVTM and CDR2 ANQGSEA. Trimming at V came to 4 bases and at J to 0 bases, leaving 0 bases not matched to a gene. In DNA form, the CDR3 reads TGCAGCGTTGGGACAGGGAGCACAGATACGCAGTATTTT. Translated, it gives CSVGTGSTDTQYF.

The CDR3 here is CASSVGPRDSNGYTF. CDR3 in DNA: TGTGCCAGCAGCGTAGGGCCCCGGGACAGTAATGGCTACACCTTC. The genes are TRBV9 and TRBJ1-2, with 7 bases fitting TRBD1. Germline V gene lookup returns CDR1 SGDLS and CDR2 YYNGEE. The CDR3 is made up of 15 amino acids. V lost 0 bases and J lost 6; bases outside the gene matches: 8. Full variable domain (remainder filled in from reference TRBV9 and TRBJ1-2): DSGVTQTPKHLITATGQRVTLRCSPRSGDLSVYWYQQSLDQGLQFLIQYYNGEERAKGNILERFSAQQFPDLHSELNLSSLELGDSALYFCASSVGPRDSNGYTFGSGTRLTVV.

This chain links TRBV18 with TRBJ2-1, with D hard to call. Trimming took off 4 bases at V and 0 bases at J, with 4 bases between the two ends. The CDR3 contains 13 residues. CDR1 is KGHSH and CDR2 is LQKENI in the germline V gene. CDR3 loop: CASSQSSYNEQFF. CDR3 DNA sequence: TGTGCCAGCTCACAGAGCTCCTACAATGAGCAGTTCTTC.

The chain employs TRBV20-1 and TRBJ2-2, with 7 bases lining up with TRBD2. Germline lookup yields CDR1 DFQATT and CDR2 SNEGSKA (reference sequence). V trimming: 3 bases; J trimming: 6 bases; junction bases outside the gene matches: 7. CDR3 length: 14 residues. The CDR3: CSASFGGSSGELFF. The DNA for the CDR3 is TGCAGTGCTAGTTTCGGGGGGTCGTCCGGGGAGCTGTTTTTT.

This rearrangement joins TRBV7-2 to TRBJ2-7; 8 positions agree with TRBD1. Per the germline V gene, CDR1 is SGHTA and CDR2 is FQGNSA. The CDR3 spans 15 residues. Germline trimming cut 0 bases from V and 2 bases from J; bases unmatched to any gene: 3. CDR3 DNA sequence: TGTGCCAGCAGCTTAGCCAGGGGGCTTACCTACGAGCAGTACTTC. As protein: CASSLARGLTYEQYF.

This rearrangement joins TRBV2 to TRBJ1-4; D is uncertain. The CDR3 spans 15 residues. Trimming took 1 base from V and 6 from J, leaving 12 bases between them. Germline V gene data show CDR1 as SNHLY and CDR2 as FYNNEI. The CDR3 coding sequence is TGTGCCAGCAGTGAAGGTACAGTGGTGTATGAAAAACTGTTTTTT. Its protein is CASSEGTVVYEKLFF.

The table lists this clone with a count of one. Written as DNA, the CDR3 is TGTGCCAGCAGCTTCGGGACTTCCAATGAGCAGTTCTTC. Protein product: CASSFGTSNEQFF. The chain uses TRBV7-3 and TRBJ2-1, with D possibly being TRBD2 (6 bases). The V gene lost 3 bases and the J gene lost 6 bases, with 9 bases spanning the gap. The CDR3 length is 13 residues. Germline CDR1 reads SGHTA; CDR2 reads FQGTGA.

The rearrangement links TRBV4-3 to TRBJ2-7; possible D gene TRBD1, 5 bases. Germline CDR1 and CDR2: LGHNA and YSLEER. V gave up 0 bases and J gave up 2 bases, with 11 bases separating them. This CDR3 is built from 15 residues. The CDR3 loop is CASSQDLAGPYEQYF. The DNA for the CDR3 is TGCGCCAGCAGCCAAGATCTGGCAGGGCCCTACGAGCAGTACTTC.

The chain joins TRBV7-9 to TRBJ1-4, with 11 bases that match TRBD1. The germline gives CDR1 SEHNR, CDR2 FQNEAQ (reference sequence). The CDR3 length is 17 residues. V gave up 6 bases and J gave up 7 bases; unmatched junction bases: 13. The CDR3 reads CASSPGTGGGFFEKLFF. The CDR3 nucleotides read TGTGCCAGCAGTCCCGGGACAGGGGGGGGATTTTTTGAAAAACTGTTTTTT.

The chain employs TRBV6-2 or TRBV6-3 and TRBJ2-5; 10 nucleotides match TRBD1. The J segment lost 5 bases and the V segment lost 6 bases, leaving 12 bases of the junction unmatched. This CDR3 spans 16 amino acids. Germline assignment: CDR1 MNHEY and CDR2 SVGEGT. CDR3 protein: CASSTRTGGAGETQYF. Written as DNA, the CDR3 is TGTGCCAGCAGCACCCGGACAGGGGGAGCGGGCGAGACCCAGTACTTC.

This chain connects TRBV3-1 (or the pseudogene TRBV3-2) to TRBJ1-1; 8 bases map to TRBD1. CDR1 and CDR2 from the germline V gene are LGHDT and YNNKEL (reference sequence). The V gene end was trimmed by 4 bases and the J gene end by 4 bases; junction bases not matched to a gene: 5. The CDR3 sequence is 14 residues long. The CDR3 region is CASSRTGMSTEAFF. In nucleotides, the CDR3 is TGTGCCAGCAGCCGGACAGGGATGAGCACTGAAGCTTTCTTT.

This clone has only a few counts. The gene calls are TRBV7-8 and TRBJ2-4; D gene ambiguous. The CDR3 has 13 residues. V lost 2 bases, J lost 8 bases, and 10 bases lay in between. CDR1 is SGHVS, CDR2 FQNEAQ, per germline. CDR3 DNA: TGTGCCAGCAGCTTATCTAGTCGAGACATTCAGTACTTC. Protein: CASSLSSRDIQYF.

The CDR3 spells CASSLEGETQYF. In nucleotides, the CDR3 is TGTGCCAGCAGTTTGGAGGGGGAGACCCAGTACTTC. This chain uses TRBV12-3 or TRBV12-4 with TRBJ2-5; TRBD2 is a possible D gene (6 bases). The CDR3 sequence is 12 residues long. Trimming cost V 3 bases and J 5 bases, with 7 bases left between them.

The chain has TRBV24-1 and TRBJ2-1; TRBD1 aligns across 10 bases. The V gene's germline CDR1 is KGHDR and CDR2 SFDVKD. V was clipped by 6 bases and J by 8 bases; unmatched bases: 6. The CDR3 spans 14 residues. The DNA for the CDR3 is TGTGCCACCAGTACCCGGGACAGGGGCCATGAGCAGTTCTTC. The encoded protein is CATSTRDRGHEQFF.

This sequence joins TRBV6-6 and TRBJ2-7; the D is unclear. The CDR3 covers 13 residues. The ends were cut back, 0 bases at V and 5 bases at J, with 8 bases in the middle. Per the germline V gene, CDR1 is MNHNY and CDR2 is SVGAGI (reference sequence). The CDR3, as DNA: TGTGCCAGCAGTTACTCGAATAGTAACGAGCAGTACTTC. Translated, it gives CASSYSNSNEQYF.

This clone was recorded a few times. This chain connects TRBV5-6 to TRBJ2-5; 10 bases line up with TRBD1. The CDR3 loop spans 16 amino acids. With 2 bases clipped from V and 4 bases from J, the junction kept 8 bases outside the gene matches. Looked up from germline, CDR1 is SGHDT and CDR2 is YYEEEE. The CDR3, as DNA: TGTGCCAGCAGCTTACCAAGGGGACAGGGGAGAGAGACCCAGTACTTC. This sequence encodes CASSLPRGQGRETQYF.

The chain joins TRBV11-2 to TRBJ2-3; 10 bases match TRBD2. Germline CDR1 reads SGHAT; CDR2 reads FQNNGV. Trimming at V came to 5 bases and at J to 2 bases, leaving 10 bases not matched to a gene. The CDR3 is 17 residues long. For the CDR3, the DNA is TGTGCCAGCAGCCTTCAACTAGCGGGGCGCCCCACAGATACGCAGTATTTT. Translated: CASSLQLAGRPTDTQYF. The full variable domain, in which reference TRBV11-2 and TRBJ2-3 provide the parts outside the CDR3, is EAGVAQSPRYKIIEKRQSVAFWCNPISGHATLYWYQQILGQGPKLLIQFQNNGVVDDSQLPKDRFSAERLKGVDSTLKIQPAKLEDSAVYLCASSLQLAGRPTDTQYFGPGTRLTVL.

V is TRBV19 and J is TRBJ1-1; possible D gene TRBD1, 5 bases. The germline V gene has CDR1 LNHDA and CDR2 SQIVND (reference sequence). The V gene lost 3 bases and the J gene lost 0 bases, with 11 bases spanning the gap. CDR3 length equals 15 residues. In DNA form, the CDR3 reads TGTGCCAGTAGTATTAGTGGGGCTCTGAACACTGAAGCTTTCTTT. It encodes CASSISGALNTEAFF.

The chain carries TRBV19 and TRBJ1-2, with a weak D call TRBD1 (5 bases). The germline V gene has CDR1 LNHDA and CDR2 SQIVND (reference sequence). CDR3 length: 14 residues. V was clipped by 4 bases and J by 2 bases, with 11 bases between them. In nucleotides, the CDR3 is TGTGCCAGTAGTAAGGGGTACTTGAACTATGGCTACACCTTC. Translated, it gives CASSKGYLNYGYTF.

The chain is built from TRBV28 and TRBJ2-7; D may be TRBD2 (5 bases). V lost 8 bases and J lost 5, with 19 bases in between. Germline CDR1 reads MDHEN; CDR2 reads SYDVKM. There are 14 residues in the CDR3. This CDR3 is CASLPGLSVDEQYF. DNA of the CDR3: TGTGCCAGCCTCCCGGGCCTTAGCGTCGACGAGCAGTACTTC. The variable domain in full, with the rest retrieved from reference TRBV28 and TRBJ2-7, is DVKVTQSSRYLVKRTGEKVFLECVQDMDHENMFWYRQDPGLGLRLIYFSYDVKMKEKGDIPEGYSVSREKKERFSLILESASTNQTSMYLCASLPGLSVDEQYFGPGTRLTVT.

The V gene is TRBV6-5, the J gene TRBJ2-2; TRBD1 agrees at 7 bases. Trimming cost V 3 bases and J 0 bases; bases outside gene matches: 4. Per germline, CDR1 MNHEY and CDR2 SVGAGI. This CDR3 contains 16 residues. The CDR3 protein is CASSYYRGANTGELFF. Here the CDR3 DNA reads TGTGCCAGCAGTTATTACAGGGGCGCGAACACCGGGGAGCTGTTTTTT.